The next 15 T cell receptor beta chains were all read from a single sample in a study of shared clonotypes between healthy human individuals. The assay was immunoSEQ multiplex PCR, and TCRdb's table has in-frame clones only and misses some. The profile covers hundreds of thousands of clones, with roughly 70% appearing a single time and less than 2% taken by the ten largest. Sequenced: memory CD4+ T cells sorted from blood. Specified subset: CD45RA-negative fraction. These receptors were obtained from a woman aged 25 to 39 in good health.

The chain recombines TRBV5-1 with TRBJ2-7; TRBD2 agrees at 10 bases. J gave up 0 bases and V 4 bases, and 10 bases lay outside the gene matches. The CDR3 totals 17 residues. CDR1 SGHRS and CDR2 YFSETQ come from the germline V gene. The CDR3 loop is CASSPDGTSVNSYEQYF. The CDR3 DNA reads as TGCGCCAGCAGCCCCGACGGGACTAGCGTGAACTCCTACGAGCAGTACTTC.

On this clone itself: Additional DNA sequences in this sample encode the identical CDR3. The chain carries TRBV19 and TRBJ2-6; 7 nucleotides line up with TRBD1. Germline V gene data show CDR1 as LNHDA and CDR2 as SQIVND (reference sequence). The CDR3 is 17 amino acids. Unmatched junction bases numbered 6, after V lost 4 bases and J lost 0 bases. The CDR3 here is CASSTGQALSGANVLTF. CDR3 nucleotides: TGTGCCAGTAGTACCGGACAGGCCCTCTCTGGGGCCAACGTCCTGACTTTC. Full variable domain (remainder filled in from reference TRBV19 and TRBJ2-6): DGGITQSPKYLFRKEGQNVTLSCEQNLNHDAMYWYRQDPGQGLRLIYYSQIVNDFQKGDIAEGYSVSREKKESFPLTVTSAQKNPTAFYLCASSTGQALSGANVLTFGAGSRLTVL.

This clone came up a few times. The gene calls are TRBV7-9 and TRBJ1-4; D remains ambiguous. Germline CDR1 reads SEHNR; CDR2 reads FQNEAQ (reference sequence). The CDR3 is made up of 13 amino acids. Between the trimmed V and J ends, which lost 5 bases and 6 bases, there was a span of 10 bases. CDR3 sequence: CASSRRIDEKLFF. CDR3 nucleotide sequence: TGTGCCAGCAGCCGTAGGATAGATGAAAAACTGTTTTTT. The complete variable domain, with remaining parts taken from reference TRBV7-9 and TRBJ1-4, reads DTGVSQNPRHKITKRGQNVTFRCDPISEHNRLYWYRQTLGQGPEFLTYFQNEAQLEKSRLLSDRFSAERPKGSFSTLEIQRTEQGDSAMYLCASSRRIDEKLFFGSGTQLSVL.

The CDR3 sequence is CASSPTPTGPNYGYTF. The CDR3 region has the DNA TGTGCCAGCAGCCCGACCCCCACAGGACCTAACTATGGCTACACCTTC. The V call is TRBV7-8, the J call TRBJ1-2; possibly TRBD1 for D (5 bases). Looked up from germline, CDR1 is SGHVS and CDR2 is FQNEAQ. V lost 5 bases and J lost 0, with 16 bases in between. The CDR3 has 16 residues.

Here the CDR3 DNA reads TGCGCCAGCAGCCAATACCGGGCAGGGCAAAAGAACACTGAAGCTTTCTTT. Translating gives CASSQYRAGQKNTEAFF. The J gene is TRBJ1-1, the V gene TRBV4-1, with TRBD1 as a possible D gene (5 bases). Germline CDR1 and CDR2: MGHRA and YSYEKL. V lost 2 bases and J lost 1, with 17 bases in between. This CDR3 has 17 amino acids.

The V gene is TRBV6-5, the J gene TRBJ1-1; the D gene is possibly TRBD1 (5 bases). CDR3 length: 14 amino acids. Trimming removed 5 bases from V and 3 bases from J, with 13 bases in between. The germline CDR1 and CDR2 sequences are MNHEY and SVGAGI. CDR3 loop: CASSGAEMDTEAFF. CDR3 bases: TGTGCCAGCAGTGGGGCGGAGATGGACACTGAAGCTTTCTTT.

The V and J genes are TRBV7-8 and TRBJ2-2; D ambiguous. V lost 0 bases, J lost 7 bases, and 9 bases lay in between. The CDR3 contains 14 residues. Germline V gene sequence: CDR1 SGHVS, CDR2 FQNEAQ. CDR3 sequence (DNA): TGTGCCAGCAGCTTAGCGGACGGCAGCGGGGAGCTGTTTTTT. It translates to CASSLADGSGELFF. Combining the CDR3 with reference TRBV7-8 and TRBJ2-2 gives the whole variable domain GAGVSQSPRYKVAKRGQDVALRCDPISGHVSLFWYQQALGQGPEFLTYFQNEAQLDKSGLPSDRFFAERPEGSVSTLKIQRTQQEDSAVYLCASSLADGSGELFFGEGSRLTVL.

This clone has just a few counts. The chain recombines TRBV28 with TRBJ2-5; 9 bases map to TRBD1. The DNA matches TRBJ2-7 better at its end, which makes the J call doubtful. This CDR3 has 16 residues. Germline loops: CDR1 MDHEN, CDR2 SYDVKM. The CDR3 spells CASTKFAGTGIYEQYF. CDR3 coding DNA: TGTGCCAGCACCAAATTCGCCGGGACAGGGATCTACGAGCAGTACTTC.

The chain combines TRBV28 with TRBJ1-1, with 9 positions matching TRBD1. V shed 4 bases and J 1 base; nucleotides not matched to a gene: 4. The CDR3 has 15 residues. In germline, CDR1 is MDHEN, CDR2 SYDVKM. DNA for the CDR3: TGTGCCAGCAGTTCTTACAGGGGGCAGAACACTGAAGCTTTCTTT. This encodes CASSSYRGQNTEAFF.

The table lists this clone with many counts. This chain links TRBV29-1 with TRBJ2-3; 7 bases agree with TRBD2. V lost 2 bases, J lost 3 bases, and 8 bases stayed unmatched. CDR3 size: 15 residues. The germline V gene encodes CDR1 SQVTM and CDR2 ANQGSEA. CDR3 protein: CSVELFSGSTDTQYF. CDR3 bases: TGCAGCGTTGAACTATTTAGCGGGTCGACAGATACGCAGTATTTT.

The rearrangement joins TRBV5-1 to TRBJ1-5; TRBD1 aligns across 8 bases. The CDR3 sequence is 15 residues long. The germline CDR1 and CDR2 sequences are SGHRS and YFSETQ. V was clipped by 3 bases and J by 6 bases; unmatched bases: 8. The DNA for the CDR3 is TGCGCCAGCAGCTCCGGACAGGGTGGGGTTCAGCCCCAGCATTTT. Its protein is CASSSGQGGVQPQHF.

J is TRBJ2-3 and V is TRBV29-1; D gene ambiguous. V was trimmed by 3 bases and J by 6 bases, leaving 16 bases between them. Germline V lookup: CDR1 SQVTM, CDR2 ANQGSEA. The CDR3 loop spans 14 amino acids. The CDR3 sequence is CSVDFLPGSDTQYF. In nucleotides, the CDR3 is TGCAGCGTTGATTTCTTGCCTGGCTCCGATACGCAGTATTTT.

The chain links TRBV11-2 to TRBJ2-2, with a weak D call TRBD2 (5 bases). The CDR3 runs 15 residues. CDR1 is SGHAT and CDR2 is FQNNGV in the germline V gene. Trimming left V 1 base short and J 4 bases short, with 10 bases between. This chain's CDR3 is CASSLGGQLTGELFF. The CDR3 coding sequence is TGTGCCAGCAGCTTAGGCGGGCAGCTCACCGGGGAGCTGTTTTTT.

Only a few counts were recorded for this clone. This chain links TRBV7-6 with TRBJ2-2; tentatively, D is TRBD1 (5 bases). The V end was cut by 5 bases, the J end by 2 bases, with 15 bases between. CDR3 size: 16 residues. Germline V gives CDR1 SGHVS, CDR2 FNYEAQ. This chain's CDR3 is CASSRQGVVNTGELFF. The CDR3 bases are TGTGCCAGCAGCCGCCAAGGGGTCGTTAACACCGGGGAGCTGTTTTTT. The variable domain in full, completed from reference TRBV7-6 and TRBJ2-2, reads GAGVSQSPRYKVTKRGQDVALRCDPISGHVSLYWYRQALGQGPEFLTYFNYEAQQDKSGLPNDRFSAERPEGSISTLTIQRTEQRDSAMYRCASSRQGVVNTGELFFGEGSRLTVL.

Regarding this clone: Other nucleotide sequences in the sample specify the same CDR3. The chain employs TRBV7-9 and TRBJ2-7, with 10 nucleotides matching TRBD1. The germline V gene encodes CDR1 SEHNR and CDR2 FQNEAQ (reference sequence). This CDR3 spans 14 amino acids. V shed 1 base, J shed 6 bases, and the junction held 3 bases outside the gene matches. The CDR3 bases are TGTGCCAGCAGCTTAGGGACAGGGGGTCTCGAGCAGTACTTC. It is translated as CASSLGTGGLEQYF. Full variable domain (rest looked up from reference TRBV7-9 and TRBJ2-7): DTGVSQNPRHKITKRGQNVTFRCDPISEHNRLYWYRQTLGQGPEFLTYFQNEAQLEKSRLLSDRFSAERPKGSFSTLEIQRTEQGDSAMYLCASSLGTGGLEQYFGPGTRLTVT.